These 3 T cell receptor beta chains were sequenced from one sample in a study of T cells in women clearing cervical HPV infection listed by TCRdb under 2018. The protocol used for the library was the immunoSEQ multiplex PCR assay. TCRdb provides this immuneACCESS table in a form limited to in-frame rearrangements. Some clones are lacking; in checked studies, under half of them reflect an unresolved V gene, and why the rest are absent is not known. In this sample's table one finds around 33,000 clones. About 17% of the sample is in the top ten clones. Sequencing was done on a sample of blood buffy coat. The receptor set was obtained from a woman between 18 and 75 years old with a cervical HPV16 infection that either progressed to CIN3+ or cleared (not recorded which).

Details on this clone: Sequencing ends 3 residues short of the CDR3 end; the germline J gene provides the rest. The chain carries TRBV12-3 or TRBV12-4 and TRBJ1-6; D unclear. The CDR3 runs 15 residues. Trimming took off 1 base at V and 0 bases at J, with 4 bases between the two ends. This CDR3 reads CASSLVASYNSPLHF. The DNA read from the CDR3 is TGTGCCAGCAGTTTAGTGGCCTCCTATAATTCACCC.

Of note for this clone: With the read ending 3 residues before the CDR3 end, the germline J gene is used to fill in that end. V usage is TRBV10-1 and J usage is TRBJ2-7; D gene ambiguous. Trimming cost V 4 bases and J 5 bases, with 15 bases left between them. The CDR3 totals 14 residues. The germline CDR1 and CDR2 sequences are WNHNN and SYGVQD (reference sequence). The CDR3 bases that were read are TGCGCCAGCAGTGTCGGCGGCTCCCTGGACGAG. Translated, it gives CASSVGGSLDE. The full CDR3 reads CASSVGGSLDEQYF.

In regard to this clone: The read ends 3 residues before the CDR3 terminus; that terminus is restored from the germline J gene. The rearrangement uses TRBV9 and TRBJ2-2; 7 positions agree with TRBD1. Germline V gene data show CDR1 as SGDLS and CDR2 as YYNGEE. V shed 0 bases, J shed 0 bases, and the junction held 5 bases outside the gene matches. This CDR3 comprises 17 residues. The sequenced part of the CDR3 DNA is TGTGCCAGCAGCGTAGTCCCGCAGGGGGCGAACACCGGGGAG. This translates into CASSVVPQGANTGE. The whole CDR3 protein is CASSVVPQGANTGELFF.